Each of the 5 T cell receptor beta chains below was sequenced from the same sample in a study of T cell responses to AZD1222 COVID-19 vaccine. Sequencing used immunoSEQ multiplex PCR; TCRdb keeps in-frame clones, though not all of them. The repertoire includes 100,000 to 150,000 clones, around nine tenths of them detected once, and 5.5% to 7% sits in the top ten. This sample comprised peripheral blood, obtained on day 0 of AZD1222 vaccination. The receptors were sampled from an adult in good health.

The chain recombines TRBV6-2 or TRBV6-3 with TRBJ2-5, with 7 bases aligning to TRBD2. This CDR3 contains 16 residues. Germline CDR1 MNHEY, CDR2 SVGEGT. The V and J ends lost 5 bases and 0 bases, in that order; junction bases with no gene match: 9. The CDR3 here is CASSDPPGTNQETQYF. CDR3 nucleotides: TGTGCCAGCAGTGATCCTCCCGGGACTAACCAAGAGACCCAGTACTTC.

The rearrangement uses TRBV5-5 and TRBJ1-2, with TRBD1 matching 7 bases. In germline, CDR1 is SGHKS, CDR2 YYEKEE (reference sequence). Trimming cost V 4 bases and J 8 bases; bases outside gene matches: 17. The CDR3 extends over 16 amino acids. CDR3 protein: CASSPDPDRFLGGYTF. The CDR3 DNA reads TGTGCCAGCAGCCCAGACCCGGACAGGTTTCTCGGAGGCTACACCTTC.

The genes are TRBV5-1 and TRBJ1-1; D ambiguous. The CDR3 is 13 amino acids. Germline CDR1 is SGHRS and CDR2 is YFSETQ. The V end was cut by 0 bases, the J end by 9 bases, with 12 bases between. The CDR3 spells CASSLDRPEQAFF. CDR3 DNA sequence: TGCGCCAGCAGCTTGGACAGACCCGAACAAGCTTTCTTT.

The chain carries TRBV6-4 and TRBJ1-2; D is ambiguous. Germline loops: CDR1 MRHNA, CDR2 SNTAGT. Between the trimmed V and J ends, which lost 4 bases and 6 bases, there was a span of 12 bases. This CDR3 comprises 13 residues. CDR3 sequence reads: CASSGGQRNGYTF. The DNA for the CDR3 is TGTGCCAGCAGTGGTGGGCAGAGGAATGGCTACACCTTC.

The V and J genes are TRBV5-1 and TRBJ1-4; D is ambiguous. V was trimmed by 2 bases and J by 8 bases, leaving 13 bases between them. Germline loops: CDR1 SGHRS, CDR2 YFSETQ. This CDR3 spans 14 amino acids. As DNA, the CDR3 is TGCGCCAGCAGCTTCGGACGGAGGGAAGAAAAACTGTTTTTT. Translated: CASSFGRREEKLFF. Drawing the rest from reference TRBV5-1 and TRBJ1-4, the complete variable domain is KAGVTQTPRYLIKTRGQQVTLSCSPISGHRSVSWYQQTPGQGLQFLFEYFSETQRNKGNFPGRFSGRQFSNSRSEMNVSTLELGDSALYLCASSFGRREEKLFFGSGTQLSVL.